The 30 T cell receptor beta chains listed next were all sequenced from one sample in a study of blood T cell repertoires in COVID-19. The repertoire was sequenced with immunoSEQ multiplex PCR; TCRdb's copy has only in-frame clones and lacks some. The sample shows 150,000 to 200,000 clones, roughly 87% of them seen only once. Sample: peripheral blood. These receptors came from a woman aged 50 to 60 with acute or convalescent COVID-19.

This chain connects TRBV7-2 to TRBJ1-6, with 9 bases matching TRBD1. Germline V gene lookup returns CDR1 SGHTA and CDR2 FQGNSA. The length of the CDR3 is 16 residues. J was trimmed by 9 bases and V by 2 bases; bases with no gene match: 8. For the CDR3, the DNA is TGTGCCAGCAGCTTATTGGGACAGGGAGGAAGTTCACCCCTCCACTTT. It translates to CASSLLGQGGSSPLHF.

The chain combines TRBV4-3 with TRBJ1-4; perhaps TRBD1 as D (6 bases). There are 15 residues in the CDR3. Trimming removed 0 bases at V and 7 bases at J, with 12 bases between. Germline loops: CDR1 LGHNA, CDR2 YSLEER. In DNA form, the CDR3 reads TGCGCCAGCAGCCAAGACAGGGCAGGGGTTGAAAAACTGTTTTTT. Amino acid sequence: CASSQDRAGVEKLFF.

The CDR3 DNA is TGCGCCAGCAGCACGGTTCCGCAGGGCCTTGTGGCTAAGAACACTGAAGCTTTCTTT. Protein sequence: CASSTVPQGLVAKNTEAFF. This chain connects TRBV5-1 to TRBJ1-1; TRBD1 might be the D (5 bases). This CDR3 region has 19 residues. V was clipped by 4 bases and J by 1 base, with 26 bases between them. Germline CDR1 reads SGHRS; CDR2 reads YFSETQ.

The CDR3 DNA reads TGCGCCAGCAGCCGACAGGGGCCGGGAAACACCATATATTTT. It yields the protein CASSRQGPGNTIYF. The chain employs TRBV5-1 and TRBJ1-3, with TRBD1 identical over 8 bases. Per germline, CDR1 SGHRS and CDR2 YFSETQ. V lost 4 bases and J lost 4; bases outside the gene matches: 4. This CDR3 region has 14 residues.

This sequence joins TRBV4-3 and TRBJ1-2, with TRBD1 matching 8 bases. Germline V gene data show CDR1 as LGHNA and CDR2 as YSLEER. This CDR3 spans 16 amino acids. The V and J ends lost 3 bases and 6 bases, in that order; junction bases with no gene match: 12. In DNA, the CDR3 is TGCGCCAGCAGCCATGGGACAGGACTAGGCGCGGATGGCTACACCTTC. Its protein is CASSHGTGLGADGYTF.

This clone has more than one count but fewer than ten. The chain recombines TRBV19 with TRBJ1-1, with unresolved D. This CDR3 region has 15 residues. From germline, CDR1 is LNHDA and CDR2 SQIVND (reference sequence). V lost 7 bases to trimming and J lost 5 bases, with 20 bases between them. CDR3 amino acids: CASKVGSRGRTEAFF. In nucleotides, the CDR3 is TGTGCCAGTAAGGTAGGAAGCCGAGGGAGGACTGAAGCTTTCTTT.

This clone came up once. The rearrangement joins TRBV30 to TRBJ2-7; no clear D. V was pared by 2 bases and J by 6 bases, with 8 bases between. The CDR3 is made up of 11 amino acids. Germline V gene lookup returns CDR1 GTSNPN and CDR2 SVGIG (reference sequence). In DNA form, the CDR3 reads TGTGCCTGGAGTAGAGCTGGCGAGCAGTACTTC. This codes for CAWSRAGEQYF.

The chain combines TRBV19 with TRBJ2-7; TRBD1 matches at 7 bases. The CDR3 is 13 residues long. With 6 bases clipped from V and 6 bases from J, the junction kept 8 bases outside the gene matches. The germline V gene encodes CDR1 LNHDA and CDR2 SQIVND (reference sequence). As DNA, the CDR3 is TGTGCCAGTAGACCTACAGGGGTCGGCGAGCAGTACTTC. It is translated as CASRPTGVGEQYF.

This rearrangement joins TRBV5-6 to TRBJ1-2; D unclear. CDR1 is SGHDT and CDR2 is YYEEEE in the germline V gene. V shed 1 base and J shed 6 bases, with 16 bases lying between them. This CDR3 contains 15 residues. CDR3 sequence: CASSLQNTRPDGYTF. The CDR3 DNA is TGTGCCAGCAGCTTGCAGAACACTAGGCCCGATGGCTACACCTTC.

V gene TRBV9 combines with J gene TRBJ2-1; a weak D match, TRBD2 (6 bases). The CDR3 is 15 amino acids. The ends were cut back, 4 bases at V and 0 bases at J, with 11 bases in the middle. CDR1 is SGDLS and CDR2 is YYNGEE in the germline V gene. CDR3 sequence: CASSPGRLSYNEQFF. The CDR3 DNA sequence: TGTGCCAGCAGCCCAGGGAGGCTCTCCTACAATGAGCAGTTCTTC.

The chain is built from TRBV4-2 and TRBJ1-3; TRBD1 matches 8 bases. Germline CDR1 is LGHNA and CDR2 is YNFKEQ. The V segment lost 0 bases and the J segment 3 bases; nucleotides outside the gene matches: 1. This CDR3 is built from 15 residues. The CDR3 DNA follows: TGTGCCAGCAGCCAAGAGGGACAGGATGGAAACACCATATATTTT. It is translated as CASSQEGQDGNTIYF.

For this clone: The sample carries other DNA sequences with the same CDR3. This CDR3 is CASSPGTVYGYTF. CDR3 in DNA: TGTGCCAGCTCACCCGGGACAGTCTATGGCTACACCTTC. The chain has TRBV18 and TRBJ1-2; 7 positions match TRBD1. V lost 3 bases, J lost 4 bases, and 2 bases stayed unmatched. Germline loops: CDR1 KGHSH, CDR2 LQKENI. The length of the CDR3 is 13 residues. Full variable domain (remainder filled in from reference TRBV18 and TRBJ1-2): NAGVMQNPRHLVRRRGQEARLRCSPMKGHSHVYWYRQLPEEGLKFMVYLQKENIIDESGMPKERFSAEFPKEGPSILRIQQVVRGDSAAYFCASSPGTVYGYTFGSGTRLTVV.

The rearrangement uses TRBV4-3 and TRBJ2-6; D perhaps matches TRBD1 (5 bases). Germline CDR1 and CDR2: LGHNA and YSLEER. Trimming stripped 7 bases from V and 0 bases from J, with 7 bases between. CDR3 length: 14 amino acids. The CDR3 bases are TGCGCCAGCATCACAGGCTCTGGGGCCAACGTCCTGACTTTC. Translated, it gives CASITGSGANVLTF.

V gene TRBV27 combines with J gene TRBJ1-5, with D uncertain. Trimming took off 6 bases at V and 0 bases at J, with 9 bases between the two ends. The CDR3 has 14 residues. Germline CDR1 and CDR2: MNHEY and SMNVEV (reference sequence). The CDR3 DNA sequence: TGTGCCAGCAGCCTTGAGTATAGCAATCAGCCCCAGCATTTT. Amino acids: CASSLEYSNQPQHF.

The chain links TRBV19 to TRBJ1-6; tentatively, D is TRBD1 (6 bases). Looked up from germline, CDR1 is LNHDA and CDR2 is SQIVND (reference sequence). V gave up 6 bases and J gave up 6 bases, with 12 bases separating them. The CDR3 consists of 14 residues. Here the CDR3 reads CASSLQGSNSPLHF. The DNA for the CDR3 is TGTGCCAGTAGCCTACAGGGAAGTAATTCACCCCTCCACTTT. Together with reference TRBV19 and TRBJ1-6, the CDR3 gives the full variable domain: DGGITQSPKYLFRKEGQNVTLSCEQNLNHDAMYWYRQDPGQGLRLIYYSQIVNDFQKGDIAEGYSVSREKKESFPLTVTSAQKNPTAFYLCASSLQGSNSPLHFGNGTRLTVT.

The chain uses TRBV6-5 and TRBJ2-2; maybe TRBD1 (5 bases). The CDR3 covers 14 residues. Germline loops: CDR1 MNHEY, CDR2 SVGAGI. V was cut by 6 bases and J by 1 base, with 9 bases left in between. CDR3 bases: TGTGCCAGCAGAGGGCAGGGGAACACCGGGGAGCTGTTTTTT. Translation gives CASRGQGNTGELFF.

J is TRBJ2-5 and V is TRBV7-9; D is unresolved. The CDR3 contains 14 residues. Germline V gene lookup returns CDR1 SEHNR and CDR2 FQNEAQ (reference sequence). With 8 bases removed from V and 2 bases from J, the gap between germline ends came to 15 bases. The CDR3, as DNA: TGTGCCAGCCGACTCACCGTAAATCAAGAGACCCAGTACTTC. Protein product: CASRLTVNQETQYF.

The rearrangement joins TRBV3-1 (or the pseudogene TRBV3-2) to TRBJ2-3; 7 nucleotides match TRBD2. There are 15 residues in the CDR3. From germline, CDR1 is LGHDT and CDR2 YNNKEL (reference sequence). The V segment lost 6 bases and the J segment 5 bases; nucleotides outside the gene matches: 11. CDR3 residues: CASRPLAGAEDTQYF. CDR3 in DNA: TGTGCCAGCAGGCCCCTCGCGGGAGCGGAAGATACGCAGTATTTT.

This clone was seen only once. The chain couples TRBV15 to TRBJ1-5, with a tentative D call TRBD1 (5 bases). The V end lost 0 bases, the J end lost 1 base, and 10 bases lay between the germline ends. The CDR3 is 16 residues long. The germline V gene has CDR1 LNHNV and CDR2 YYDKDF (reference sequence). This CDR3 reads CATSRDHAGSNQPQHF. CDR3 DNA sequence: TGTGCCACCAGCAGAGATCACGCAGGGAGCAATCAGCCCCAGCATTTT.

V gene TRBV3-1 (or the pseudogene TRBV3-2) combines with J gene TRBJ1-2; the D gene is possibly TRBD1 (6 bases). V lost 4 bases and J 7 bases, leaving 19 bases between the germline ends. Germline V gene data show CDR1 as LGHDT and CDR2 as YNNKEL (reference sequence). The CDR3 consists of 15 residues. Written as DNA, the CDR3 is TGTGCCAGCAGCCCCCGGACAGCTCACCGGGGTGGCTACACCTTC. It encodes CASSPRTAHRGGYTF.

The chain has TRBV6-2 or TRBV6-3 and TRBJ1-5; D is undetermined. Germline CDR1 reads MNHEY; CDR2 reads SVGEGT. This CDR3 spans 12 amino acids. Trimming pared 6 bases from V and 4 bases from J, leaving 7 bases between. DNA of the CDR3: TGTGCCAGCAGCCCCAGTAATCAGCCCCAGCATTTT. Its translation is CASSPSNQPQHF.

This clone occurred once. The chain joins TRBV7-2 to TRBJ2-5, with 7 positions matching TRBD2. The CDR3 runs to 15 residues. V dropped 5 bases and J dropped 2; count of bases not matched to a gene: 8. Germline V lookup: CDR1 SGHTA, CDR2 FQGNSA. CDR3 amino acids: CASSPRLGGQETQYF. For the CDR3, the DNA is TGTGCCAGCAGCCCCCGACTGGGAGGGCAAGAGACCCAGTACTTC.

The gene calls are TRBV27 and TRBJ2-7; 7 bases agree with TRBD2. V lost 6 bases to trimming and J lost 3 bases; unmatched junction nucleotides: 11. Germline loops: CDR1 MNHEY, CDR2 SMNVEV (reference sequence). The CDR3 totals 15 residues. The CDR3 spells CASRLGGEAFYEQYF. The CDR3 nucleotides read TGTGCCAGCAGATTGGGGGGGGAGGCCTTCTACGAGCAGTACTTC.

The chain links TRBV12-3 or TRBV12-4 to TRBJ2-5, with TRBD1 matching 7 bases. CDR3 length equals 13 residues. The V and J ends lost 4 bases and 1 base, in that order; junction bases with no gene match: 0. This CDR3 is CASSWDSQETQYF. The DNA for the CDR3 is TGTGCCAGCAGTTGGGACAGCCAAGAGACCCAGTACTTC.

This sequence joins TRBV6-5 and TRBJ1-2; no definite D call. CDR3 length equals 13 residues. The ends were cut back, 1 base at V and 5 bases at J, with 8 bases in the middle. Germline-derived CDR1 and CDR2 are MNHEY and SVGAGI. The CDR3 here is CASSYFPGYGYTF. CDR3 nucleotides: TGTGCCAGCAGTTACTTTCCCGGGTATGGCTACACCTTC.

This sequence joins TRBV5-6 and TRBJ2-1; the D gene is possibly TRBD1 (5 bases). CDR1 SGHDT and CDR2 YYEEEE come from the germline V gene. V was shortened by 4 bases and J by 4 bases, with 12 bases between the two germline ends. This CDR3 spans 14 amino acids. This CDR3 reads CASSPLSGYNEQFF. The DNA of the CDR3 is TGTGCCAGCAGCCCCCTATCAGGGTACAATGAGCAGTTCTTC.

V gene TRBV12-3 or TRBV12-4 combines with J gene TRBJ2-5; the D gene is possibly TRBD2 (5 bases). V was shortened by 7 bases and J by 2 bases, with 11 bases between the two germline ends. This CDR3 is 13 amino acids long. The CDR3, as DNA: TGTGCCAGCACCCGTTCGGGGCAAGAGACCCAGTACTTC. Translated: CASTRSGQETQYF.

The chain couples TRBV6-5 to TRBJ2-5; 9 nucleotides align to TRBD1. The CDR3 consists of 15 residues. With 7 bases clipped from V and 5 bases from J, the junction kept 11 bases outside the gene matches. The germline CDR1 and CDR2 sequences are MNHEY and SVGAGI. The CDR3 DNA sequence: TGTGCCAGCAATACGGGACAGGGCCTCGCGGAGACCCAGTACTTC. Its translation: CASNTGQGLAETQYF.

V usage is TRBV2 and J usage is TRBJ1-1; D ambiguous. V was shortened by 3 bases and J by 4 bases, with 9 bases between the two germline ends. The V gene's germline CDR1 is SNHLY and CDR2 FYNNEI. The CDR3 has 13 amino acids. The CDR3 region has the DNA TGTGCCAGCAGTGAGGTCAGACTCACTGAAGCTTTCTTT. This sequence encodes CASSEVRLTEAFF.

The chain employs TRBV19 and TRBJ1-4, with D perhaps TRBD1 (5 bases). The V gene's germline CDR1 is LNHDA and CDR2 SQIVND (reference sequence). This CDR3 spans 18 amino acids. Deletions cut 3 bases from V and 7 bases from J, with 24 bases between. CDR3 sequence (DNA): TGTGCCAGTAGTATTAGGGGCACCGGACCCAGGAGTAGTGAAAAACTGTTTTTT. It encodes CASSIRGTGPRSSEKLFF.